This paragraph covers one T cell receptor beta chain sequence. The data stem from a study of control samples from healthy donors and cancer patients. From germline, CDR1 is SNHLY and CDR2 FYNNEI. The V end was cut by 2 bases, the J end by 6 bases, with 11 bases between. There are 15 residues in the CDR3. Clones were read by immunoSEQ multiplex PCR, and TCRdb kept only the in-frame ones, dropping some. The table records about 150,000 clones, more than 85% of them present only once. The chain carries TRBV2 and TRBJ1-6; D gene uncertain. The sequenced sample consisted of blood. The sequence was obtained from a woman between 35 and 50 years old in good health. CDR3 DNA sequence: TGTGCCAGCAGTGAAAACGGAGCCACTAATTCACCCCTCCACTTT. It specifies CASSENGATNSPLHF.